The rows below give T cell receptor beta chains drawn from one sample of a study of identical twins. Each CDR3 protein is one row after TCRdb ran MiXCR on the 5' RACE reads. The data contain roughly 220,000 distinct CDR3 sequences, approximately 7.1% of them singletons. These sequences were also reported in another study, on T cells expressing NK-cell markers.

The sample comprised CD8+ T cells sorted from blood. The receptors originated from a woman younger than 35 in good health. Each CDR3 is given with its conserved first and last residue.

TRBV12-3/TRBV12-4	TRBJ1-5	CASSLAQSNQPQHF
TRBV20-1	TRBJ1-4	CSAPGQGNEKLFF
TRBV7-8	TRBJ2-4	CASSWTSGIRELAKNIQYF
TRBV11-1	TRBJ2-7	CASSPRVGTSGLNSYEQYF
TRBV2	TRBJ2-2	CAGTPAGTGELFF
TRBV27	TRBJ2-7	CASIAGQGGNEQYF
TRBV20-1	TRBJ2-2	CCARDTSVDTGELFF
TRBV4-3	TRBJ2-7	CASSQDLAGVGEQYF
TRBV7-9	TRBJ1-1	CASRPGRDLNTEAFF
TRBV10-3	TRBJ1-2	CAAMGTQVGDYGYTF
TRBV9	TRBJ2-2	CASTAGVGTGELFF
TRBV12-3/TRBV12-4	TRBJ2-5	CASSLMQGSKTQYF
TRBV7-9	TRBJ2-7	CASSLAPGLAAPYEQYF
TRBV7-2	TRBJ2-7	CASRFYPGGGYEQYF
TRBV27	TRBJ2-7	CASSLSTGRVYEQYF
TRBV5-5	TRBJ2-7	CASSLTTEGVYEQYF
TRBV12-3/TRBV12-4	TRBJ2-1	CASSFPTTHRDEQFF
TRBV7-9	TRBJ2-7	CASTPNTYEQYF
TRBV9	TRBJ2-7	CASSVGGASTYEQYF
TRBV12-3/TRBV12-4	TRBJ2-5	CASSHSPGLAGGRQETQYF
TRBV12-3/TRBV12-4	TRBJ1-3	CASSFAPGNTIYF
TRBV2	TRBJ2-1	CASGTGIRRNEQFF
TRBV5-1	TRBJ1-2	CASSYRQADLSYGYTF